This entry describes one TCR beta chain. This sample is part of a study of blood T cell repertoires in COVID-19. Study details: There were acute and convalescent COVID-19 samples, and they came from the United States, Italy and Spain.

The CDR3 runs 17 residues. CDR1 and CDR2 from the germline V gene are SEHNR and FQNEAQ (reference sequence). Trimming cost V 5 bases and J 0 bases; bases outside gene matches: 6. Original methodology: Researchers report that nucleated cell counts were estimated from reference gene primer amplification. Here immunoSEQ multiplex PCR was the method, and the copy in TCRdb shows in-frame clones only, minus some. Clone size and V and J calls were adopted from that table, with D and trimming inferred from the DNA. This repertoire shows 200,000 to 300,000 clones, about 79% found once; its top ten account for over 2%.

The chain uses TRBV7-9 and TRBJ1-3, with TRBD1 matching over 11 bases. Material for sequencing was peripheral blood. This clonotype was sampled from a man aged 35 to 55 who had recovered from COVID-19. CDR3 coding DNA: TGTGCCAGCAGCGTCGGGACAGGGGGTTTCTCTGGAAACACCATATATTTT. Residues: CASSVGTGGFSGNTIYF. Full variable domain (rest looked up from reference TRBV7-9 and TRBJ1-3): DTGVSQNPRHKITKRGQNVTFRCDPISEHNRLYWYRQTLGQGPEFLTYFQNEAQLEKSRLLSDRFSAERPKGSFSTLEIQRTEQGDSAMYLCASSVGTGGFSGNTIYFGEGSWLTVV.